This passage covers 30 T cell receptor beta chains from one sample sequenced in a study of regulatory T cells in long-lasting Graves disease. Arm-PCR of CDR3 regions with iRepertoire HTBI primers generated TCR beta libraries. In TCRdb, the multiplex PCR reads were re-called with MiXCR into one record per CDR3 protein. The top ten clones hold roughly 28% of a sample with some 450,000 distinct CDR3 sequences, roughly a quarter of them seen once. Time point specified: persistent/refractory GD, antithyroid drugs over 5 years with positive TRAb. PBMC-extracted RNA yielded the TCR library. The sequencing used peripheral blood mononuclear cells (PBMCs), collected when the disease was refractory, from a patient treated with antithyroid drugs. The receptor source for this set is a female donor with Graves disease.

This clonotype appeared a few times. The chain has TRBV5-1 and TRBJ1-6; 8 bases match TRBD1. From germline, CDR1 is SGHRS and CDR2 YFSETQ. The V segment lost 3 bases and the J segment 5 bases; nucleotides outside the gene matches: 4. CDR3 length: 15 residues. CDR3 DNA: TGCGCCAGCAGCTGGACAGGGACTGATAATTCACCCCTCCACTTT. Its translation: CASSWTGTDNSPLHF.

The rearrangement uses TRBV11-2 and TRBJ2-7, with TRBD2 matching 7 bases. The germline CDR1 and CDR2 sequences are SGHAT and FQNNGV. The junction had 14 bases not matched to a gene; V was cut back by 5 bases and J by 4 bases. The CDR3 is made up of 16 amino acids. The CDR3 DNA reads as TGTGCCAGCAGCCCACCGGGCCCGCGGGAGCGGTACGAGCAGTACTTC. Translation gives CASSPPGPRERYEQYF.

This rearrangement joins TRBV5-1 to TRBJ1-3, with D unresolved. Germline V gene sequence: CDR1 SGHRS, CDR2 YFSETQ. The CDR3 runs to 16 residues. The germline V and J ends were trimmed by 0 bases and 4 bases, with 14 bases remaining between them. The DNA of the CDR3 is TGCGCCAGCAGCTTGGCCGGCCAGACCGCGGGAAACACCATATATTTT. This codes for CASSLAGQTAGNTIYF.

This clonotype has more than one count but fewer than ten. J is TRBJ1-1 and V is TRBV6-5; D unresolved. Trimming took 0 bases from V and 7 from J, leaving 12 bases between them. The CDR3 is 14 residues long. Looked up from germline, CDR1 is MNHEY and CDR2 is SVGAGI. The CDR3 sequence: CASSYSMGGIEAFF. DNA of the CDR3: TGTGCCAGCAGTTACTCGATGGGAGGGATTGAAGCTTTCTTT.

This clonotype was detected a few times. The rearrangement uses TRBV25-1 and TRBJ1-2; 7 bases are shared with TRBD1. Looked up from germline, CDR1 is MGHDK and CDR2 is SYGVNS. The V segment lost 4 bases and the J segment 6 bases; nucleotides outside the gene matches: 11. The CDR3 runs 15 residues. The CDR3 DNA reads TGTGCCAGCAGTGGCGAGGGGGCGAAACCAAATGGCTACACCTTC. Amino acids: CASSGEGAKPNGYTF.

Remarks on this clonotype: With a much larger clone just one base away, this may be a read error. The chain couples TRBV2 to TRBJ2-5, with D uncertain. Trimming removed 3 bases at V and 8 bases at J, with 19 bases between. CDR1 SNHLY and CDR2 FYNNEI come from the germline V gene. The CDR3 has 15 residues. The CDR3 spells CASSDYLFSADTQYF. The CDR3 coding sequence is TGTGCCAGCAGTGACTACCTCTTCAGCGCGGACACCCAGTACTTC.

V and J are TRBV5-1 and TRBJ2-7; D possibly matches TRBD1 or TRBD2 (6 bases each). Germline V lookup: CDR1 SGHRS, CDR2 YFSETQ. The V end lost 0 bases, the J end lost 4 bases, and 14 bases lay between the germline ends. The CDR3 totals 15 residues. The CDR3: CASSLVIAGQYEQYF. CDR3 sequence (DNA): TGCGCCAGCAGCTTGGTCATCGCGGGACAATACGAGCAGTACTTC.

This clonotype was seen at least ten times. The V and J genes are TRBV28 and TRBJ2-6, with a weak D call TRBD1 (5 bases). The V gene lost 5 bases and the J gene lost 0 bases, with 8 bases spanning the gap. Germline V gives CDR1 MDHEN, CDR2 SYDVKM. The CDR3 has 15 amino acids. This CDR3 is CASSRQISGANVLTF. As DNA, the CDR3 is TGTGCCAGCAGTAGACAGATCTCTGGGGCCAACGTCCTGACTTTC. The entire variable domain, with the rest obtained from reference TRBV28 and TRBJ2-6, is as follows: DVKVTQSSRYLVKRTGEKVFLECVQDMDHENMFWYRQDPGLGLRLIYFSYDVKMKEKGDIPEGYSVSREKKERFSLILESASTNQTSMYLCASSRQISGANVLTFGAGSRLTVL.

This clonotype was found many times. The J gene is TRBJ1-6, the V gene TRBV2; TRBD1 might be the D (5 bases). This CDR3 has 17 amino acids. The V end was cut by 5 bases, the J end by 0 bases, with 14 bases between. CDR1 SNHLY and CDR2 FYNNEI come from the germline V gene. Written as DNA, the CDR3 is TGTGCCAGCAGTTGGGACCAGATGGGCTCCTATAATTCACCCCTCCACTTT. Translation gives CASSWDQMGSYNSPLHF.

The chain uses TRBV6-1 and TRBJ1-4; no reliable D call. The germline gives CDR1 MNHNS, CDR2 SASEGT. This CDR3 has 14 amino acids. CDR3 in DNA: TGTCCCACCAGCCCGACTACAACTAATGAAAAACTGTTTTTT. Protein: CPTSPTTTNEKLFF.

This clonotype was detected a few times. The chain recombines TRBV18 with TRBJ2-1; no definite D call. Germline-derived CDR1 and CDR2 are KGHSH and LQKENI. V dropped 2 bases and J dropped 0 bases, with 8 bases sitting between them. CDR3 length: 15 amino acids. The CDR3 DNA sequence: TGTGCCAGCTCACCATGGGCGTCCTCCTACAATGAGCAGTTCTTC. Protein: CASSPWASSYNEQFF.

The V call is TRBV2, the J call TRBJ2-7; 7 nucleotides line up with TRBD1. The V and J ends lost 6 bases and 5 bases, in that order; junction bases with no gene match: 7. Germline CDR1 and CDR2: SNHLY and FYNNEI. The CDR3 is made up of 13 amino acids. The CDR3 reads CASSFWDSHEQYF. CDR3 in DNA: TGTGCCAGCAGCTTTTGGGACAGCCACGAGCAGTACTTC.

This chain joins TRBV19 and TRBJ1-2; 8 nucleotides line up with TRBD1. CDR1 is LNHDA and CDR2 is SQIVND in the germline V gene (reference sequence). The CDR3 is 15 residues long. V lost 3 bases and J lost 10; bases outside the gene matches: 13. The CDR3 DNA is TGTGCCAGTAGTATTCTTCGAGGACAGGGCGGTACCTACACCTTC. Its translation is CASSILRGQGGTYTF.

This clonotype was found many times. The V and J genes are TRBV12-3 or TRBV12-4 and TRBJ2-7, with 9 bases fitting TRBD1. V was pared by 5 bases and J by 1 base, with 3 bases of the junction left unmatched. CDR3 length: 14 residues. The CDR3 sequence: CASSRQGGSYEQYF. DNA for the CDR3: TGTGCCAGCAGTCGACAGGGGGGATCCTACGAGCAGTACTTC.

This clonotype has ten or more counts. V and J are TRBV2 and TRBJ2-7; 10 bases are a match to TRBD1. The ends lost 4 bases at V and 7 bases at J; junction bases unmatched: 7. This CDR3 is built from 14 residues. In germline, CDR1 is SNHLY, CDR2 FYNNEI. The DNA of the CDR3 is TGTGCCAGCAGTGCAGACAGGGGGCCCGAAGAGCAGTACTTC. Translated: CASSADRGPEEQYF.

This clonotype was observed a handful of times. The chain carries TRBV19 and TRBJ2-2; possibly TRBD2 for D (6 bases). Between the trimmed V and J ends, which lost 4 bases and 2 bases, there was a span of 17 bases. CDR1 and CDR2 (germline): LNHDA, SQIVND (reference sequence). There are 17 residues in the CDR3. The CDR3 sequence: CASSTPTGTPNTGELFF. The CDR3 bases are TGTGCCAGTAGTACGCCGACCGGGACTCCAAACACCGGGGAGCTGTTTTTT. The variable domain in full, completed from reference TRBV19 and TRBJ2-2, reads DGGITQSPKYLFRKEGQNVTLSCEQNLNHDAMYWYRQDPGQGLRLIYYSQIVNDFQKGDIAEGYSVSREKKESFPLTVTSAQKNPTAFYLCASSTPTGTPNTGELFFGEGSRLTVL.

This clonotype came up once. V is TRBV20-1 and J is TRBJ2-3, with 7 bases fitting TRBD1. This CDR3 contains 15 residues. Germline V gene data show CDR1 as DFQATT and CDR2 as SNEGSKA (reference sequence). After removal of 1 base from V and 0 bases from J, the junction contained 4 bases not matched to a gene. The CDR3 DNA follows: TGCAGTGCTAGAGGTGACAGGGCTAGCACAGATACGCAGTATTTT. It is translated as CSARGDRASTDTQYF.

This rearrangement joins TRBV12-3 or TRBV12-4 to TRBJ1-1; D is possibly TRBD1 (6 bases). This CDR3 comprises 16 residues. V lost 0 bases and J 1 base, leaving 12 bases between the germline ends. The CDR3 nucleotides read TGTGCCAGCAGTTTAGCGCTTCGGGGGGCGAACACTGAAGCTTTCTTT. Its translation is CASSLALRGANTEAFF.

This clonotype was found a few times. V and J are TRBV5-1 and TRBJ2-5; tentatively, D is TRBD1 (6 bases). Germline V lookup: CDR1 SGHRS, CDR2 YFSETQ. CDR3 length equals 14 residues. V lost 4 bases and J 3 bases, leaving 13 bases between the germline ends. The CDR3 coding sequence is TGCGCCAGCAGCCCAATGACAGGAAAAGAGACCCAGTACTTC. Amino acids: CASSPMTGKETQYF.

The chain uses TRBV6-9 and TRBJ2-5; D gene ambiguous. The CDR3 totals 16 residues. Between the trimmed V and J ends, which lost 0 bases and 4 bases, there was a span of 15 bases. Germline V gives CDR1 MNHGY, CDR2 SVAAGI. The CDR3 DNA reads as TGTGCCAGCAGTTATTCCCACGGGTCCCCCACAGAGACCCAGTACTTC. Amino acid sequence: CASSYSHGSPTETQYF.

As for this clonotype: A much larger clone lies a single base off, so this may be a read error. The chain recombines TRBV11-2 with TRBJ1-1; D ambiguous. The germline CDR1 and CDR2 sequences are SGHAT and FQNNGV. This CDR3 has 12 amino acids. Trimming shortened V by 7 bases and J by 5 bases, and 11 bases separated the two germline ends. The CDR3 sequence is CASNPGGTEAFF. The CDR3 nucleotides read TGTGCCAGCAACCCCGGCGGGACTGAAGCTTTCTTT.

The gene calls are TRBV29-1 and TRBJ2-3; no definite D call. Trimming stripped 4 bases from V and 2 bases from J, with 10 bases between. The V gene's germline CDR1 is SQVTM and CDR2 ANQGSEA. The CDR3 consists of 13 residues. DNA for the CDR3: TGCAGCGTTGCCCACGTCCTCACAGATACGCAGTATTTT. This sequence encodes CSVAHVLTDTQYF.

This clonotype occurred many times. The rearrangement links TRBV12-3 or TRBV12-4 to TRBJ2-7; TRBD2 matches at 7 bases. J lost 7 bases, V lost 5 bases, and 5 bases had no gene match. CDR3 size: 12 residues. The CDR3 nucleotides read TGTGCCAGCAGTCCCGGGGGGAGAGAGCAGTACTTC. The encoded protein is CASSPGGREQYF.

V usage is TRBV12-3 or TRBV12-4 and J usage is TRBJ2-3; D is uncertain. Trimming took 6 bases from V and 2 from J, leaving 15 bases between them. CDR3 length: 15 residues. The CDR3 DNA reads as TGTGCCAGCAGCCCACTTCAGAGCTCCACAGATACGCAGTATTTT. It codes for CASSPLQSSTDTQYF.

The CDR3 region has the DNA TGTGCCAGCAGCTCAGCGGGGGGACTAGCGCTCAATGAGCAGTTCTTC. Translating it yields CASSSAGGLALNEQFF. The chain is built from TRBV7-3 and TRBJ2-1; 10 nucleotides agree with TRBD2. With 4 bases clipped from V and 6 bases from J, the junction kept 9 bases outside the gene matches. The CDR3 loop spans 16 amino acids. Germline values: CDR1 SGHTA, CDR2 FQGTGA.

The rearrangement uses TRBV30 and TRBJ2-3; the match to TRBD2 covers 9 bases. There are 18 residues in the CDR3. Trimming removed 2 bases from V and 0 bases from J; junction bases left unmatched: 12. Germline values: CDR1 GTSNPN, CDR2 SVGIG (reference sequence). CDR3: CAWSWESGRTTSTDTQYF. The CDR3 coding sequence is TGTGCCTGGAGTTGGGAGAGCGGGAGGACAACCAGCACAGATACGCAGTATTTT. Combining the CDR3 with reference TRBV30 and TRBJ2-3 gives the whole variable domain SQTIHQWPATLVQPVGSPLSLECTVEGTSNPNLYWYRQAAGRGLQLLFYSVGIGQISSEVPQNLSASRPQDRQFILSSKKLLLSDSGFYLCAWSWESGRTTSTDTQYFGPGTRLTVL.

J is TRBJ2-2 and V is TRBV6-1; 7 nucleotides align to TRBD1. There are 15 residues in the CDR3. CDR1 MNHNS and CDR2 SASEGT come from the germline V gene. The V gene end was trimmed by 3 bases and the J gene end by 1 base; junction bases not matched to a gene: 2. The CDR3 sequence: CASSDDRENTGELFF. The CDR3 coding sequence is TGTGCCAGCAGTGACGACAGGGAGAACACCGGGGAGCTGTTTTTT.

The rearrangement links TRBV6-1 to TRBJ2-7; TRBD2 agrees at 7 bases. Looked up from germline, CDR1 is MNHNS and CDR2 is SASEGT. The CDR3 is 15 residues long. The junction had 8 bases not matched to a gene; V was cut back by 4 bases and J by 2 bases. The CDR3 reads CASSGRRGSPYEQYF. CDR3 sequence (DNA): TGTGCCAGCAGTGGGCGGCGCGGGAGCCCCTACGAGCAGTACTTC.

There are a few counts of this clonotype. This chain links TRBV20-1 with TRBJ1-6; 9 bases fit TRBD1. Trimming cost V 4 bases and J 6 bases; bases outside gene matches: 7. This CDR3 has 15 residues. Germline CDR1 reads DFQATT; CDR2 reads SNEGSKA (reference sequence). The CDR3 sequence: CSAMGSGQGNSPLHF. Written as DNA, the CDR3 is TGCAGTGCTATGGGATCGGGACAGGGTAATTCACCCCTCCACTTT.

CDR3 coding DNA: TGTGCCACCAAACCGCGGACAGGGAGAAATTCACCCCTCCACTTT. Its translation is CATKPRTGRNSPLHF. The chain is built from TRBV6-1 and TRBJ1-6; 8 nucleotides align to TRBD1. The trim removed 10 bases at V and 7 bases at J, leaving 12 bases unmatched. The CDR3 runs to 15 residues. The germline gives CDR1 MNHNS, CDR2 SASEGT.